Listed here are 4 T cell receptor beta chains from one sample, sequenced in a study of early T cells in non-severe SARS-CoV-2 infection. From the 5' RACE reads, TCRdb called clonotypes with MiXCR, one entry per CDR3 protein. The sample records fewer than 35,000 distinct CDR3 sequences, about 4.7% being singletons. The sample comprised whole blood. All receptors derive from an adult who was a healthcare worker with PCR-confirmed SARS-CoV-2 infection or an uninfected control (not recorded which).

The genes are TRBV2 and TRBJ1-1, with unresolved D. This CDR3 has 13 amino acids. With 6 bases removed from V and 4 bases from J, the gap between germline ends came to 12 bases. Germline CDR1 and CDR2: SNHLY and FYNNEI. CDR3 nucleotide sequence: TGTGCCAGCAGGGACCCTGGTGGCACTGAAGCTTTCTTT. The encoded protein is CASRDPGGTEAFF. Filled out from reference TRBV2 and TRBJ1-1, the complete variable domain reads EPEVTQTPSHQVTQMGQEVILRCVPISNHLYFYWYRQILGQKVEFLVSFYNNEISEKSEIFDDQFSVERPDGSNFTLKIRSTKLEDSAMYFCASRDPGGTEAFFGQGTRLTVV.

The CDR3 coding sequence is TGCGCCAGCAGCTTGGATCGACTAGCGGGGGCCGGGGAGCTGTTTTTT. Translating it yields CASSLDRLAGAGELFF. The rearrangement joins TRBV5-1 to TRBJ2-2, with 12 bases lining up with TRBD2. Germline CDR1 and CDR2: SGHRS and YFSETQ. The V segment lost 0 bases and the J segment 6 bases; nucleotides outside the gene matches: 3. There are 16 residues in the CDR3.

This clonotype was seen ten or more times. The V gene is TRBV19, the J gene TRBJ1-4; 7 nucleotides match TRBD1. The germline CDR1 and CDR2 sequences are LNHDA and SQIVND (reference sequence). The CDR3 totals 15 residues. Germline trimming cut 7 bases from V and 4 bases from J; bases unmatched to any gene: 9. The CDR3 DNA reads as TGTGCCAGTACCCGGCTGACAGGGATTAATGAAAAACTGTTTTTT. Protein sequence: CASTRLTGINEKLFF.

This clonotype was counted at least ten times. This sequence joins TRBV14 and TRBJ1-5, with D hard to call. Per the germline V gene, CDR1 is SGHDN and CDR2 is FVKESK. Trimming cost V 1 base and J 6 bases, with 7 bases left between them. The CDR3 totals 13 residues. The CDR3 region is CASSQGLSQPQHF. CDR3 sequence (DNA): TGTGCCAGCAGCCAAGGCCTTAGTCAGCCCCAGCATTTT.